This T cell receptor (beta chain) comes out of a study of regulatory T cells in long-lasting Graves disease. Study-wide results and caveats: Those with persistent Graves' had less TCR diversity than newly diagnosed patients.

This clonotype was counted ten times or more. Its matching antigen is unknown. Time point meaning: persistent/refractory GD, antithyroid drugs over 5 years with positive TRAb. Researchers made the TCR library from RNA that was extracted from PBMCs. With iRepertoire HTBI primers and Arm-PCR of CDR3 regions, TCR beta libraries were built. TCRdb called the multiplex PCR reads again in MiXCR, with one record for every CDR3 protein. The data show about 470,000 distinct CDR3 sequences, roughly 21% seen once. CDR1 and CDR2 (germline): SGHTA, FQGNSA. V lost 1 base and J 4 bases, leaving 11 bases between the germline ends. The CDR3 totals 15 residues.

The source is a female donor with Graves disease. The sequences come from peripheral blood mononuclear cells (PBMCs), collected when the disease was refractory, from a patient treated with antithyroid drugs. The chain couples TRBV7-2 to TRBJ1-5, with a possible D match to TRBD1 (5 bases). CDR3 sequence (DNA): TGTGCCAGCAGCTTAGGGTTGGGGGGGAATCAGCCCCAGCATTTT. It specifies CASSLGLGGNQPQHF.